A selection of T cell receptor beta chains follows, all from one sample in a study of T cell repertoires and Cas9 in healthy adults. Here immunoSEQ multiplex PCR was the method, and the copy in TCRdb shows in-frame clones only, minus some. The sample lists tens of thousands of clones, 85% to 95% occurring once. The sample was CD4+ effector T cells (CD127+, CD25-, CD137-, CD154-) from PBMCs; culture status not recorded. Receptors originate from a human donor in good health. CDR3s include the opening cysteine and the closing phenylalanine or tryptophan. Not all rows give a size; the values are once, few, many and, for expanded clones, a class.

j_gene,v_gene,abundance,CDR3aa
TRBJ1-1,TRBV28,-,CASSITANTEAFF
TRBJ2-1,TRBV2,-,CASEWLAGGNEQFF
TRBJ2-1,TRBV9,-,CASSVGTAINEQFF
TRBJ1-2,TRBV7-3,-,CASSVDSNYGYTF
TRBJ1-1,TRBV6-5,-,CASSNRLNTEAFF
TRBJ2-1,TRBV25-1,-,CASSAQPPQGNEQFF
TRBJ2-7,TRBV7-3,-,CASSPGRGDLYEQYF
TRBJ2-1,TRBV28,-,CASSLDPTRGQFF
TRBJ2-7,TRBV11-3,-,CASSPSRYEQYF
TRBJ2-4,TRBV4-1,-,CASSRLALAKNIQYF
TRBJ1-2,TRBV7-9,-,CASSLGTGGFHRYGYTF
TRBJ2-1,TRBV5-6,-,CASNKGGLAAYEQFF
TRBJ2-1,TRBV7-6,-,CASSIKPTSGGNEQFF
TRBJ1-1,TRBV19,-,CASSWLVRGLNTEAFF
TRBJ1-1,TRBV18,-,CASSHRGDGSTEAFF
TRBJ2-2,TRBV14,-,CASSHTGDPSGGELFF
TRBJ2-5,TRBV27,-,CASSSAGLQETQYF
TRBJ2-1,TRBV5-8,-,CASSLQQGSYNEQFF
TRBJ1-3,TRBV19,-,CASSKRGDRSGNTIYF
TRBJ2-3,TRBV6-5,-,CASRTTDTQYF
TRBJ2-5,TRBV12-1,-,CASSPRQGQETQYF
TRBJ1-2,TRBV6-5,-,CASSLRGTYGYTF
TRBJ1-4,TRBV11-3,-,CASSLGENEKLFF
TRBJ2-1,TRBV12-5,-,CASGPAGTGVSGQFF
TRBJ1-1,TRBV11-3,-,CASSAHRGRTEAFF
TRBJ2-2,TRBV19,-,CASKERESNTGELFF
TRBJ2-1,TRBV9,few,CASSPVFSRYNNEQFF
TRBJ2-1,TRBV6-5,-,CASRPGGEGYNEQFF
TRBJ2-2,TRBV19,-,CASRERGGPTGELFF
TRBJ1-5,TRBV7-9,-,CASSPQGMSNQPQHF
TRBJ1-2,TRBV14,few,CASSQEQRGYTF
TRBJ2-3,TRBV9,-,CASSAPGPTGGTQYF
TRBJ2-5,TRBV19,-,CASSIATPETQYF
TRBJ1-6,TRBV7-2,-,CASTTGPVNSYNSPLHF
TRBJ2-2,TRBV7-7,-,CASSRDRGTGELFF
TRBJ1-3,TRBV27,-,CASSSRDTFSGNTIYF
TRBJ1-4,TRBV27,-,CASSTAGGGEKLFF